This TCR beta chain comes out of a study of blood T cell repertoires in COVID-19. The wider study: Researchers got acute and convalescent COVID-19 samples from the United States, Italy and Spain. Sources were T cells, B-cell-depleted T cells, or PBMCs; the material itself was cDNA or gDNA.

The CDR3 is 15 amino acids. Germline V gene sequence: CDR1 SEHNR, CDR2 FQNEAQ (reference sequence). The V end was cut by 5 bases, the J end by 2 bases, with 14 bases between. As originally analysed: The assay estimated nucleated cells by amplifying reference gene primers. The method was immunoSEQ multiplex PCR; TCRdb's version includes in-frame clones alone and lacks a portion of them. Clone size and the V and J calls come from that table; the DNA yielded D and trimming. This sample has about 220,000 clones, with about 90% found just once. The rearrangement joins TRBV7-9 to TRBJ2-3; TRBD2 is a possible D gene (6 bases). The sequencing input was peripheral blood. The clonotype originates from a middle-aged man with active or convalescent COVID-19. The CDR3 nucleotides are TGTGCCAGCAGCCAAAGACCGGGAGACACAGATACGCAGTATTTT. This codes for CASSQRPGDTDTQYF.